This T cell receptor (beta chain) was recovered during a study of T-cell reconstitution after alpha-beta-depleted transplantation in children. General study results and limits: It was surviving recipient T cells and thymic progenitors that gave some patients high TCRbeta diversity at day 60. Reportedly, alpha-beta T cells present about two months post-transplant originated from several hundred expanded clones of graft origin. One year after transplant, T-cell counts and diversity came mostly from newly produced T cells.

This clonotype was counted only a few times. The antigen is not known. Preparation of the TCRbeta library involved a method that used unique molecular identifiers. TCRdb fed the PCR reads into MiXCR, producing one record per CDR3 protein. The sample consists of about 870,000 distinct CDR3 sequences, 16% of them appearing once. The germline V gene has CDR1 PRHDT and CDR2 FYEKMQ (reference sequence). The CDR3 has 13 amino acids. Trimming shortened V by 3 bases and J by 8 bases, and 13 bases separated the two germline ends. V and J are TRBV13 and TRBJ1-2; D gene ambiguous. This receptor was identified in a male patient under 18 who had a stem cell transplant for acute lymphoblastic leukemia, so the T cells may come from the graft donor. This specimen consisted of PBMCs, mostly from graft donor cells, obtained 360 days after TCRalphabeta/CD19-depleted stem cell transplant. The CDR3 region is CASSFWVSIGYTF. CDR3 nucleotide sequence: TGTGCCAGCAGCTTTTGGGTTTCTATCGGCTACACCTTC. The full variable domain, rest sourced from reference TRBV13 and TRBJ1-2, is AAGVIQSPRHLIKEKRETATLKCYPIPRHDTVYWYQQGPGQDPQFLISFYEKMQSDKGSIPDRFSAQQFSDYHSELNMSSLELGDSALYFCASSFWVSIGYTFGSGTRLTVV.